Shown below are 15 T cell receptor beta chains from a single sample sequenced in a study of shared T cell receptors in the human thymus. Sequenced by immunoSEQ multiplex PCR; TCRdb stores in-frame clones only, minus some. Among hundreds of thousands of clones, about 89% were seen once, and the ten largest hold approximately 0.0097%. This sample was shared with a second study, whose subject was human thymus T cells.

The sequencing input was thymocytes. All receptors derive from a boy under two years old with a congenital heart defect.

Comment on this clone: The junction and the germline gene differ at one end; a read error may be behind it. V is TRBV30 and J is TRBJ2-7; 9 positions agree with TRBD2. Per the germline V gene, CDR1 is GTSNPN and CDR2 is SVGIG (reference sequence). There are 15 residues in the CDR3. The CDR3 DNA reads TGTGCCCCTGCACCCCTAGCGGGAAGGTCCTCCGAGCAGTACTTC. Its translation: CAPAPLAGRSSEQYF.

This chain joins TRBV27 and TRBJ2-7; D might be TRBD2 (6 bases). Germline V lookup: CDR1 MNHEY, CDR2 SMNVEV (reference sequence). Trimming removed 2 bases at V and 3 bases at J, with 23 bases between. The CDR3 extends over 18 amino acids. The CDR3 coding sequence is TGTGCCAGCAGTTTAAACGGGGACTCACGTTCTTCTAACTACGAGCAGTACTTC. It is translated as CASSLNGDSRSSNYEQYF.

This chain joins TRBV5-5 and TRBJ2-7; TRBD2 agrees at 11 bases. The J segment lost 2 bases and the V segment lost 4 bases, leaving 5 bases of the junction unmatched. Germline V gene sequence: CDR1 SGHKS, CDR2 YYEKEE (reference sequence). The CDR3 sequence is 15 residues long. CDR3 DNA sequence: TGTGCCAGCAGCAAGACTAGCGGGGCAACCTACGAGCAGTACTTC. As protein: CASSKTSGATYEQYF.

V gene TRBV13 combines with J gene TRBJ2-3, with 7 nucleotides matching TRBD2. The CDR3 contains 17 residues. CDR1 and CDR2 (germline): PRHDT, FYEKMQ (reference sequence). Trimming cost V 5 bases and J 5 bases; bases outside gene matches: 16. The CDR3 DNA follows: TGTGCCAGCAGCGACAAGGGGAGGGGTTGCGCGAGAGATACGCAGTATTTT. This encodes CASSDKGRGCARDTQYF.

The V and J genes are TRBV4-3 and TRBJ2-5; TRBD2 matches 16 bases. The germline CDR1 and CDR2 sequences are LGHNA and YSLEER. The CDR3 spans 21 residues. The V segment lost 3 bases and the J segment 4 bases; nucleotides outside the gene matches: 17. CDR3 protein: CASSQKAWMGLAGGRRETQYF. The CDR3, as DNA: TGCGCCAGCAGCCAGAAGGCGTGGATGGGACTAGCGGGGGGGCGGCGAGAGACCCAGTACTTC.

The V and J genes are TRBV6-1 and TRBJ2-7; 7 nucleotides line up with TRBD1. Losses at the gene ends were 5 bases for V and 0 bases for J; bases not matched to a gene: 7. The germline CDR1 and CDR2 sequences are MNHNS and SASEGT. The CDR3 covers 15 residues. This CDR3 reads CASSFHRGASYEQYF. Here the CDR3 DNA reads TGTGCCAGCAGTTTTCACAGGGGAGCCTCCTACGAGCAGTACTTC.

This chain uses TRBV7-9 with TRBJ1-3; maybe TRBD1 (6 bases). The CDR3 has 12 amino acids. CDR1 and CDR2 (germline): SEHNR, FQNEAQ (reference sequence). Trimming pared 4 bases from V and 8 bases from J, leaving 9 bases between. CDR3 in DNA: TGTGCCAGCAGCTCACAGGGCCACACCATATATTTT. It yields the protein CASSSQGHTIYF.

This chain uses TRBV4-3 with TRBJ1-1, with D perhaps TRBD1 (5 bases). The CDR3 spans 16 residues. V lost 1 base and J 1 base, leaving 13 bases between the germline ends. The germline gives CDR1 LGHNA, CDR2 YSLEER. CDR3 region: CASSQGASGQNTEAFF. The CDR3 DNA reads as TGCGCCAGCAGCCAAGGGGCCTCCGGACAGAACACTGAAGCTTTCTTT.

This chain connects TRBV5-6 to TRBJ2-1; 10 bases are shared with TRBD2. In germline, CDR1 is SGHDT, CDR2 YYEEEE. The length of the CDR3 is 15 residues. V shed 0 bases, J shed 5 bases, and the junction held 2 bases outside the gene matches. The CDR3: CASSLVTSGNNEQFF. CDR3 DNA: TGTGCCAGCAGCTTGGTAACTAGCGGGAACAATGAGCAGTTCTTC.

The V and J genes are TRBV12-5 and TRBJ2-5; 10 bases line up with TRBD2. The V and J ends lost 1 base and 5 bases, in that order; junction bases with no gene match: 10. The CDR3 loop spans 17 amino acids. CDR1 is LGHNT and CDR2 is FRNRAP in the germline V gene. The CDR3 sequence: CASGLDRLAGVSETQYF. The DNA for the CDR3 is TGTGCTAGTGGTTTGGACCGTCTAGCGGGAGTATCTGAGACCCAGTACTTC.

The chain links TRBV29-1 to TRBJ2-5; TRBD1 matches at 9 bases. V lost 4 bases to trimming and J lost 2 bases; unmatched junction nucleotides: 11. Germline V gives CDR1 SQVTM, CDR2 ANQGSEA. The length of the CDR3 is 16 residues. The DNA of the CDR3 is TGCAGCGTTGCGGGTGGACAGGGGAGGGATCAAGAGACCCAGTACTTC. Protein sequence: CSVAGGQGRDQETQYF.

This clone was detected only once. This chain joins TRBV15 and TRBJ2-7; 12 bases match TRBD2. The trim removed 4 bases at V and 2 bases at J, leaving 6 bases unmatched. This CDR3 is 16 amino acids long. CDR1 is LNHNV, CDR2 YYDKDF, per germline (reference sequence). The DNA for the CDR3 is TGTGCCACCAGCATCCGACTAGCGGGAGCCCCCTACGAGCAGTACTTC. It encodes CATSIRLAGAPYEQYF.

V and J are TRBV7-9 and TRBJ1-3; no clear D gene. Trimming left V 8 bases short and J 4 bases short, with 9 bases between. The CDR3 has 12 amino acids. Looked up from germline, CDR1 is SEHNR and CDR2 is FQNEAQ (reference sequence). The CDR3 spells CASPSGGNTIYF. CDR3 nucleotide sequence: TGTGCCAGCCCCAGCGGGGGAAACACCATATATTTT. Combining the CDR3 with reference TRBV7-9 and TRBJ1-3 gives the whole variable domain DTGVSQNPRHKITKRGQNVTFRCDPISEHNRLYWYRQTLGQGPEFLTYFQNEAQLEKSRLLSDRFSAERPKGSFSTLEIQRTEQGDSAMYLCASPSGGNTIYFGEGSWLTVV.

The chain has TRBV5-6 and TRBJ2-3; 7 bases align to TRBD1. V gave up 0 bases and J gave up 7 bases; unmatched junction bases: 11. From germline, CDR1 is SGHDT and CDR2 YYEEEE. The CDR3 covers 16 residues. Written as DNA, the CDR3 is TGTGCCAGCAGCTTGGGCGGACAGGACCCACAGAATACGCAGTATTTT. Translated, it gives CASSLGGQDPQNTQYF.

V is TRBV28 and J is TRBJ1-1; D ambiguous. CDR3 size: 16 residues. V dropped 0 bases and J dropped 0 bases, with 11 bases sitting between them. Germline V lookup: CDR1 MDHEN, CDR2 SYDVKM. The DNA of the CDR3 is TGTGCCAGCAGTTTATGGGGCAGGTCTATGAACACTGAAGCTTTCTTT. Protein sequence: CASSLWGRSMNTEAFF.